Listed below are T cell receptor beta chains from one sample, sequenced in a study of T cell responses to AZD1222 COVID-19 vaccine. Repertoires were generated with immunoSEQ multiplex PCR, while TCRdb's copy carries only in-frame clones and drops some. The sample has around 44,000 clones, about 86% seen once. The starting material was peripheral blood, obtained 28 days after the second AZD1222 dose. All receptors come from an adult who received the AZD1222 COVID-19 vaccine. Both conserved end residues are trimmed from each CDR3.

cdr3_length | v_call | cdr3_aa
12 | TRBV28 | ASSPRSSYNEQF
13 | TRBV5-5 | ASSLTLAGGGEQY
11 | TRBV7-8 | ASSFSDQETQY
15 | TRBV7-2 | ASSSPVTSGGLNEQF
12 | TRBV5-1 | ASSPDDMAEKLF
14 | TRBV19 | ASIRTGWGVNTEAF
12 | TRBV28 | ASSLTGARYEQY
12 | TRBV7-9 | ASSFGLSQETQY
13 | TRBV7-2 | ASSAFSGASYEQY
14 | TRBV7-7 | ASSLGLPGLQETQY
12 | TRBV3-1/TRBV3-2 | ASSDQTGAYEQY
14 | TRBV28 | ASSDPRGLDTDTQY
11 | TRBV27 | ASSLLGNQPQH
13 | TRBV6-5 | ASSITGSSSYEQY
13 | TRBV10-1 | ASSESVQGYNEQF
15 | TRBV13 | ASSLGGSSGSVNEQF
15 | TRBV24-1 | ATSDLLARGNYNEQF
17 | TRBV5-4 | ASSLGTGRGLGSYNEQF
13 | TRBV9 | ASSNDPGHFNEQF
12 | TRBV27 | ASSLEYRGREQY
9 | TRBV6-2/TRBV6-3 | ASSLRVEQF
13 | TRBV5-6 | ASSLQGQKRGTQY
15 | TRBV11-2 | ASSLALGRGPRTEAF
10 | TRBV30 | AWSGGGVGYT
13 | TRBV7-2 | ASSSIAGFSYEQY
13 | TRBV18 | ASSPSADSGNTIY
11 | TRBV19 | ASSILSGYGYT
13 | TRBV9 | ASSVAAGLYNEQF
14 | TRBV6-4 | ASSEVAGGDTDTQY
17 | TRBV6-6 | ASSPRQGTVYSGANVLT
13 | TRBV18 | ASSPYRGRSYEQY
16 | TRBV7-8 | ASSLRDRGRVRSEKLF
11 | TRBV5-5 | ASSPTGEETQY
15 | TRBV6-4 | ASVPGLAGVGTGELF
12 | TRBV28 | ASIPGGAGYEQF
14 | TRBV15 | ATSRIQGEAAGELF
13 | TRBV19 | ASSVDLSPTYEQY
12 | TRBV24-1 | ATSDMTEGDEQY
14 | TRBV10-2 | ASSPSGLSRGNTIY
11 | TRBV28 | ASSRGGRNEQY
13 | TRBV7-9 | ASHGTSGSEYEQY
11 | TRBV19 | ASTLAGYNEQF
14 | TRBV7-8 | ASSLPLDRGRNEQY
14 | TRBV3-1/TRBV3-2 | ASTSFGLAGGNEQF
12 | TRBV30 | AGRLAGFYNEQF
14 | TRBV18 | ASSPDSGNSYNEQF
10 | TRBV29-1 | SVAGLRNGYT
13 | TRBV2 | ASSGDYGGANVLT
14 | TRBV21-1 | ASSKSRGHQNYGYT
11 | TRBV6-5 | ASRRLTTNEQF
14 | TRBV9 | ASSVGSWDRTYEQY
12 | TRBV2 | ASSLQTTSYEQY
15 | TRBV15 | ATSRDLAGVGSDTQY
14 | TRBV28 | ASSLTSGTRYNEQF
11 | TRBV29-1 | SVVGGANYGYT
12 | TRBV6-5 | ASRGIGGYYEQY
10 | TRBV2 | ASSDGGYEQY
9 | TRBV5-1 | ASSSAGELF
14 | TRBV5-4 | ASSLGGGARGNTIY